The sequence of this T cell receptor (beta chain) was determined in a study of technical replicates of blood from several donors. This clone appeared a few times. This table comes from immunoSEQ multiplex PCR, and its TCRdb copy is limited to in-frame clones, with some not included. The data show approximately 100,000 clones, roughly 95% seen once. V lost 6 bases to trimming and J lost 1 base, with 10 bases between them. This CDR3 comprises 13 residues. Looked up from germline, CDR1 is SNHLY and CDR2 is FYNNEI. What was sequenced was T cells isolated from PBMCs. The TCR originated in a human donor in good health. The chain carries TRBV2 and TRBJ2-7; D is possibly TRBD2 (6 bases). The DNA of the CDR3 is TGTGCCAGCAGGCGACGGGGGTCCTACGAGCAGTACTTC. This codes for CASRRRGSYEQYF.